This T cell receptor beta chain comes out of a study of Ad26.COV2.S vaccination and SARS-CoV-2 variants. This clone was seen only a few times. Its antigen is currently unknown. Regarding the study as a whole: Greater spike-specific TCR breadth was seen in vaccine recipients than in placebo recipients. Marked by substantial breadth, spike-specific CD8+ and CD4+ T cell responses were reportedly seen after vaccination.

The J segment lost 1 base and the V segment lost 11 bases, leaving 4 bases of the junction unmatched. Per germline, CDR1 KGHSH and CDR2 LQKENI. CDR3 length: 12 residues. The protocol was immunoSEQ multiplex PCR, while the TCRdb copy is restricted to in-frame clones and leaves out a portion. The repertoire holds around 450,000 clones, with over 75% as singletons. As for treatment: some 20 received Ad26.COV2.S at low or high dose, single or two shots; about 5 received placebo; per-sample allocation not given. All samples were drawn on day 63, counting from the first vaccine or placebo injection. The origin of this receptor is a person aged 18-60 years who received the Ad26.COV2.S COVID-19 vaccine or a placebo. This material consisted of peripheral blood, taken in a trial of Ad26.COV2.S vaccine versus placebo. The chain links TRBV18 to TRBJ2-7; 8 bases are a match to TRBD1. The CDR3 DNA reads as TGTGCCGCCGGGACAGGATCCTACGAGCAGTACTTC. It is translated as CAAGTGSYEQYF.